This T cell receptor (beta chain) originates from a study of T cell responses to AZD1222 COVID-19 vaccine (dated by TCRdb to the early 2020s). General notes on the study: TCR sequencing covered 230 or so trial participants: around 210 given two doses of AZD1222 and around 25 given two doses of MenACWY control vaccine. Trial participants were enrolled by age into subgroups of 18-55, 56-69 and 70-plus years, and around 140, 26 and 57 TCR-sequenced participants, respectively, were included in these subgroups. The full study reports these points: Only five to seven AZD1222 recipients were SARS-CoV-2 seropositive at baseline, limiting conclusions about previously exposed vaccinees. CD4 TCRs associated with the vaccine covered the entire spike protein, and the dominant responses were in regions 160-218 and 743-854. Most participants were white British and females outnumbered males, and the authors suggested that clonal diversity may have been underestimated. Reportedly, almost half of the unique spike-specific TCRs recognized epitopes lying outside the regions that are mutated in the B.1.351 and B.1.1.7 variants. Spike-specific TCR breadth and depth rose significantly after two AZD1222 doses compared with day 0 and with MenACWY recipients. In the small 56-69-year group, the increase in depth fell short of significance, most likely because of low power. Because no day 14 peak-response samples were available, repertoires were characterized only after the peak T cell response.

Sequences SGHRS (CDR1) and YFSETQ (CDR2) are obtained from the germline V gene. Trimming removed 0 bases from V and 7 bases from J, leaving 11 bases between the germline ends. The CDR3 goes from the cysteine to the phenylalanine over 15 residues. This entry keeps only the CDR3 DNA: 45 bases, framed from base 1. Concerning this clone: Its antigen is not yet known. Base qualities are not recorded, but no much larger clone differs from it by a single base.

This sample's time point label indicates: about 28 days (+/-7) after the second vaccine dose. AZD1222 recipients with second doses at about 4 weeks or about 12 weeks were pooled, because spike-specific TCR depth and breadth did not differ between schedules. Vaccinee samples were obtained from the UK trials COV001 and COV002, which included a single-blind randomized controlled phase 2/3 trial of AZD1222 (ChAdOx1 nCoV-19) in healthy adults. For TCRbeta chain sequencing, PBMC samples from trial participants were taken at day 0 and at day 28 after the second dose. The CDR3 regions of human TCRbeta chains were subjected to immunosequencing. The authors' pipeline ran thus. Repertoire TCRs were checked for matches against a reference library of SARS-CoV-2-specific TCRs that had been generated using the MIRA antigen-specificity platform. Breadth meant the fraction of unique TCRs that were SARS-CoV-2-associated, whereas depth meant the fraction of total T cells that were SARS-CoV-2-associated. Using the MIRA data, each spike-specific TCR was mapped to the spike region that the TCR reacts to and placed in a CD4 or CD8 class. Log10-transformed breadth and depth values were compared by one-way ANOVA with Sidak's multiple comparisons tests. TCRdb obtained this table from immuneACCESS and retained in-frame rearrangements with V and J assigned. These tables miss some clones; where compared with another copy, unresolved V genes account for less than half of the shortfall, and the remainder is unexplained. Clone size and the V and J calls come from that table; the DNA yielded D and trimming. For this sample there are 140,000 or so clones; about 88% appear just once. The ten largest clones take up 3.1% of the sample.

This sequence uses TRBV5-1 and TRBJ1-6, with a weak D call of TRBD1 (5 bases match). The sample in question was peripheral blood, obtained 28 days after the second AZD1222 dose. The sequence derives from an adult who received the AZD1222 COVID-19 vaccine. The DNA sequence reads TGCGCCAGCAGCTTGGATCTGGCAGGGAATTCACCCCTCCACTTT. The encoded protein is CASSLDLAGNSPLHF.